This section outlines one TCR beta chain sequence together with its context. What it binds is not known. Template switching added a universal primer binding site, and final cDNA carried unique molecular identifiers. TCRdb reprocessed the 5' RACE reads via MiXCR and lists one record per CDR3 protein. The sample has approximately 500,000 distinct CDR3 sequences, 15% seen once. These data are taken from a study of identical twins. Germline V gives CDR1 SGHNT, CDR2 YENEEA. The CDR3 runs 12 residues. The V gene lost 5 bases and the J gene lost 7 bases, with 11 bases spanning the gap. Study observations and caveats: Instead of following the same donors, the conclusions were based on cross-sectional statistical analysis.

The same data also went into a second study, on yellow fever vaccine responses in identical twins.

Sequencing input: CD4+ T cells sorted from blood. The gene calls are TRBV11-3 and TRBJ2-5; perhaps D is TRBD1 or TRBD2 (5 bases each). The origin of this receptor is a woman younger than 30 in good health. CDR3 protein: CASSHLGGTQYF. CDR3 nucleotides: TGTGCCAGCAGCCACCTTGGGGGGACCCAGTACTTC.